What follows describes a single T cell receptor beta chain. Measured with immunoSEQ multiplex PCR; TCRdb has only the in-frame clones, and not every one. Among some 500,000 clones listed, roughly 85% were seen once. This sample was included in a study of shared clonotypes between healthy human individuals. V lost 4 bases and J 2 bases, leaving 13 bases between the germline ends. This CDR3 is 14 amino acids long. The V gene's germline CDR1 is GTSNPN and CDR2 SVGIG (reference sequence). The V call is TRBV30, the J call TRBJ2-3; D may be TRBD2 (6 bases). Sequenced material: PBMCs. The sequence was collected from a woman aged 40 to 49 in good health. Some clones in this sample may be carry-over from other donors' samples. The CDR3: CAWTASVNTDTQYF. The CDR3 DNA follows: TGTGCCTGGACGGCTAGCGTGAACACAGATACGCAGTATTTT.